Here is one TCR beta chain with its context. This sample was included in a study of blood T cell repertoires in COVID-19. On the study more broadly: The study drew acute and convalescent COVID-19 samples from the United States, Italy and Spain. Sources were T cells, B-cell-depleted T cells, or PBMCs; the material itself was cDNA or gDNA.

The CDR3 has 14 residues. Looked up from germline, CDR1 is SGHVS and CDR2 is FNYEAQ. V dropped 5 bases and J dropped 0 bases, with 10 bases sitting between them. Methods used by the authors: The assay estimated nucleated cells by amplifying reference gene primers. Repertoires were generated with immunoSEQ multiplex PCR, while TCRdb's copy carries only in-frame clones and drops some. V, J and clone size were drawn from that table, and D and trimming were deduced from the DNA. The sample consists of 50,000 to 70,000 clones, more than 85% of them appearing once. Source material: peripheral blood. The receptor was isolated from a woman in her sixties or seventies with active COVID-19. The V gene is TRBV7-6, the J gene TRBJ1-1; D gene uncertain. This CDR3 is CASSPPLVNTEAFF. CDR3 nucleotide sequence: TGTGCCAGCAGCCCTCCTTTAGTGAACACTGAAGCTTTCTTT.